These 21 T cell receptor beta chains share one sample of origin, sequenced in a study of T cell clonality in common variable immunodeficiency. TCRdb's copy holds only in-frame clones and misses some; the assay was immunoSEQ multiplex PCR. The sample lists 52,000 or so clones, none appearing once, the ten largest making up under 0.9%. The sequencing sample was made of peripheral blood mononuclear cells. The receptor set was obtained from a person between 18 and 70 years old in good health.

This clone was counted many times. The sequence runs out 3 residues before the end of the CDR3; the remainder is reconstructed from the germline J gene. The chain is built from TRBV5-1 and TRBJ1-2, with 7 bases aligning to TRBD1. The CDR3 extends over 14 amino acids. Germline V gives CDR1 SGHRS, CDR2 YFSETQ. The trim removed 0 bases at V and 4 bases at J, leaving 3 bases unmatched. CDR3 DNA (partial): TGCGCCAGCAGCTTGGCGGACAGGAGCTATGGC. It translates to CASSLADRSYG. The CDR3 in full is CASSLADRSYGYTF. The full variable domain, with the rest looked up from reference TRBV5-1 and TRBJ1-2, is KAGVTQTPRYLIKTRGQQVTLSCSPISGHRSVSWYQQTPGQGLQFLFEYFSETQRNKGNFPGRFSGRQFSNSRSEMNVSTLELGDSALYLCASSLADRSYGYTFGSGTRLTVV.

This clone was detected ten times or more. The read ends 3 residues early relative to the CDR3; the germline J gene fills the gap. The rearrangement uses TRBV10-3 and TRBJ2-1; the match to TRBD1 covers 9 bases. V was pared by 5 bases and J by 5 bases, with 4 bases of the junction left unmatched. The CDR3 runs 14 residues. From germline, CDR1 is ENHRY and CDR2 SYGVKD. The CDR3 bases that were read are TGTGCCATCAGTAAAGGACAGGGGAACAATGAG. It is translated as CAISKGQGNNE. The full CDR3 protein is CAISKGQGNNEQFF.

This clone was seen at least ten times. The read ends 3 residues before the CDR3 terminus; that terminus is restored from the germline J gene. V and J are TRBV5-1 and TRBJ1-2, with D perhaps matching TRBD1 (6 bases). CDR3 size: 14 residues. Germline assignment: CDR1 SGHRS and CDR2 YFSETQ. The sequenced part of the CDR3 DNA is TGCGCCAGCAGCTCGGACGGACAGATGGGGGGC. Protein product: CASSSDGQMGG. The entire CDR3 sequence reads CASSSDGQMGGYTF.

This clone appeared many times. The sequenced fragment ends 3 residues before the CDR3 boundary, so the rest is inferred from the germline J gene. The chain employs TRBV12-3 or TRBV12-4 and TRBJ2-7, with no clear D. V lost 6 bases and J 3 bases, leaving 15 bases between the germline ends. The CDR3 runs 14 residues. The CDR3 DNA, read in part, is TGTGCCAGCAGCCCCCATCGGTTTTTCTACGAG. This encodes CASSPHRFFYE. The entire CDR3 is CASSPHRFFYEQYF.

This clone has ten or more counts. The CDR3 end lies 3 residues beyond the end of the read and is filled in from the germline J gene. This rearrangement joins TRBV5-4 to TRBJ1-2, with unresolved D. This CDR3 is built from 12 residues. Germline V gene data show CDR1 as SGHNT and CDR2 as YYREEE (reference sequence). With 4 bases removed from V and 5 bases from J, the gap between germline ends came to 9 bases. The CDR3 DNA, read in part, is TGTGCCAGCAGCGATAGTACTTATGGC. This translates into CASSDSTYG. The full CDR3 sequence reads CASSDSTYGYTF.

This clone has at least ten counts. The read ends 3 residues early relative to the CDR3; the germline J gene fills the gap. The rearrangement joins TRBV7-2 to TRBJ2-3; D is unclear. V lost 0 bases and J lost 5, with 12 bases in between. Per germline, CDR1 SGHTA and CDR2 FQGNSA. The CDR3 length is 15 residues. Incomplete CDR3 DNA: TGTGCCAGCAGCTTAGCCTCGTTACTGAGAGATACG. It specifies CASSLASLLRDT. The entire CDR3 is CASSLASLLRDTQYF.

This clone occurred many times. The DNA ends 3 residues before the CDR3 does, and the rest of the CDR3 is filled in from the germline J gene. V gene TRBV29-1 combines with J gene TRBJ2-2, with a weak D call TRBD2 (5 bases). Trimming left V 5 bases short and J 6 bases short, with 13 bases between. Germline CDR1 SQVTM, CDR2 ANQGSEA. This CDR3 has 13 residues. The covered CDR3 bases are TGCAGCGTTACGTCTAGCTCTGCCGGGGAG. Protein: CSVTSSSAGE. The CDR3 reads in full as CSVTSSSAGELFF.

This clone was counted many times. The CDR3 end lies 3 residues beyond the end of the read and is filled in from the germline J gene. The rearrangement uses TRBV10-3 and TRBJ2-1; 11 bases match TRBD1. In germline, CDR1 is ENHRY, CDR2 SYGVKD. The V segment lost 3 bases and the J segment 5 bases; nucleotides outside the gene matches: 6. The CDR3 totals 16 residues. The CDR3 bases that were read are TGTGCCATCAGTGAAGATGGACAGGGGGCCGACAATGAG. Amino acids: CAISEDGQGADNE. In full, the CDR3 is CAISEDGQGADNEQFF.

This clone was seen many times. The missing CDR3 end, 3 residues past where the read stops, is filled in from the germline J gene. This chain uses TRBV5-1 with TRBJ1-4; D might be TRBD1 (6 bases). Looked up from germline, CDR1 is SGHRS and CDR2 is YFSETQ. V was shortened by 4 bases and J by 5 bases, with 12 bases between the two germline ends. The CDR3 totals 14 residues. Incomplete CDR3 DNA: TGCGCCAGCAGCCTTACACAGGGAAATGAAAAA. Translated: CASSLTQGNEK. The full-length CDR3 reads as CASSLTQGNEKLFF.

This clone was detected ten times or more. The read finishes 3 residues shy of the CDR3 end, and the germline J gene is used to complete it. The rearrangement joins TRBV6-2 or TRBV6-3 to TRBJ2-6; tentative D call: TRBD1 (6 bases). Germline V CDR1 and CDR2: MNHEY, SVGEGT. This CDR3 region has 16 residues. Trimming took 4 bases from V and 0 from J, leaving 10 bases between them. Partial CDR3 DNA: TGTGCCAGCAGTTCCGGACAGCTCTCTGGGGCCAACGTC. This gives the protein CASSSGQLSGANV. The complete CDR3 sequence is CASSSGQLSGANVLTF.

This clone was counted many times. The CDR3 goes on 3 residues after the read ends, and that part is filled in from the germline J gene. This sequence joins TRBV19 and TRBJ2-3; possible D gene TRBD2, 7 bases. Germline loops: CDR1 LNHDA, CDR2 SQIVND (reference sequence). This CDR3 region has 14 residues. With 8 bases removed from V and 0 bases from J, the gap between germline ends came to 12 bases. Partial CDR3 DNA: TGTGCCAGTGGACGGGGGGCAAGCACAGATACG. Its protein product is CASGRGASTDT. The entire CDR3 is CASGRGASTDTQYF.

This clone was observed many times. The sequenced fragment ends 3 residues before the CDR3 boundary, so the rest is inferred from the germline J gene. J is TRBJ2-6 and V is TRBV6-1, with D possibly TRBD1 on 6 matching bases. CDR3 length: 13 residues. From germline, CDR1 is MNHNS and CDR2 SASEGT. The CDR3 reads CASSDTAGVLLTF. The CDR3 bases that were read are TGTGCCAGCAGTGACACAGCAGGGGTTCTC.

This clone is termed medium-sized. The read terminates 3 residues ahead of where the CDR3 ends, so the germline J gene completes it. V is TRBV12-5 and J is TRBJ2-1; no firm D call. Between the trimmed V and J ends, which lost 3 bases and 7 bases, there was a span of 4 bases. The CDR3 runs 11 residues. Per the germline V gene, CDR1 is LGHNT and CDR2 is FRNRAP. Partial CDR3 DNA: TGTGCTAGTGGTTTCTCGAATGAG. As protein: CASGFSNE. In full, the CDR3 reads CASGFSNEQFF.

This clone occurred many times. From the germline J gene comes the end of the CDR3, since the read stops 3 residues before it. The chain uses TRBV7-6 and TRBJ2-1, with 15 bases matching TRBD2. The CDR3 contains 16 residues. Germline CDR1 is SGHVS and CDR2 is FNYEAQ. The trim removed 5 bases at V and 9 bases at J, leaving 8 bases unmatched. CDR3 bases read: TGTGCCAGCAGCCCAGGACTAGCGGGGGGGCTTATTGAG. Amino acid sequence: CASSPGLAGGLIE. The CDR3 in full is CASSPGLAGGLIEQFF.

This clone has at least ten counts. The missing CDR3 end, 3 residues past where the read stops, is filled in from the germline J gene. This sequence joins TRBV5-4 and TRBJ2-5, with 12 positions matching TRBD1. The V and J ends lost 4 bases and 5 bases, in that order; junction bases with no gene match: 9. Germline assignment: CDR1 SGHNT and CDR2 YYREEE (reference sequence). The CDR3 is made up of 16 amino acids. The CDR3 DNA, read in part, is TGTGCCAGCAGCAACCGGGACAGGGGGCTAGGGGAGACC. This codes for CASSNRDRGLGET. The whole CDR3 sequence reads CASSNRDRGLGETQYF.

This clone was picked up many times. Read sequence stops 3 residues before the CDR3 end, and the germline J gene provides the missing end. The genes are TRBV9 and TRBJ1-1; D is undetermined. The CDR3 totals 14 residues. Trimming shortened V by 0 bases and J by 4 bases, and 10 bases separated the two germline ends. CDR1 is SGDLS and CDR2 is YYNGEE in the germline V gene. CDR3 DNA (partial): TGTGCCAGCAGCGTAGCGGCAGGCCTCACTGAA. It translates to CASSVAAGLTE. The whole CDR3 sequence reads CASSVAAGLTEAFF. The full variable domain, in which reference TRBV9 and TRBJ1-1 provide the parts outside the CDR3, is DSGVTQTPKHLITATGQRVTLRCSPRSGDLSVYWYQQSLDQGLQFLIQYYNGEERAKGNILERFSAQQFPDLHSELNLSSLELGDSALYFCASSVAAGLTEAFFGQGTRLTVV.

This clone was observed many times. Compared with germline, one end of the junction differs, possibly owing to a read error. With the read ending 3 residues before the CDR3 end, the germline J gene is used to fill in that end. The rearrangement uses TRBV4-2 and TRBJ1-1; maybe TRBD1 (5 bases). CDR1 LGHNA and CDR2 YNFKEQ come from the germline V gene. The CDR3 totals 15 residues. CDR3 residues: CASSQGPGTVPVAFF. The sequenced part of the CDR3 DNA is TGCGCCAGCAGCCAAGGGCCAGGGACTGTCCCGGTG.

This clone was recorded at least ten times. The CDR3 goes on 3 residues after the read ends, and that part is filled in from the germline J gene. The chain recombines TRBV16 with TRBJ1-1, with D possibly being TRBD1 (6 bases). This CDR3 comprises 11 residues. Germline V CDR1 and CDR2: KGHSY, FQNENV. The CDR3 loop reads CASSLDRAAFF. The CDR3 bases that were read are TGTGCCAGCAGCCTGGACAGAGCA.

This clone was counted at least ten times. Sequencing ends 3 residues short of the CDR3 end; the germline J gene provides the rest. The chain is built from TRBV7-2 and TRBJ1-2, with D possibly being TRBD1 (5 bases). The germline V and J ends were trimmed by 5 bases and 7 bases, with 14 bases remaining between them. The CDR3 has 13 amino acids. From germline, CDR1 is SGHTA and CDR2 FQGNSA. Incomplete CDR3 DNA: TGTGCCAGCAGCGCAGGGTCCTCCCCTGGC. As protein: CASSAGSSPG. The entire CDR3 sequence reads CASSAGSSPGYTF.

In this sample, this clone turned up many times. The read falls 3 residues short of the CDR3 end, and the missing part is taken from the germline J gene. The rearrangement links TRBV20-1 to TRBJ1-1, with D unclear. CDR1 DFQATT and CDR2 SNEGSKA come from the germline V gene (reference sequence). This CDR3 has 13 amino acids. The CDR3 spells CSARVFATTGAFF. CDR3 DNA, as far as it was read: TGCAGTGCTCGGGTCTTTGCAACCACCGGA.

This clone showed up many times. The read falls 3 residues short of the CDR3 end, and the missing part is taken from the germline J gene. The chain joins TRBV29-1 to TRBJ2-3, with 8 bases that match TRBD2. This CDR3 has 16 residues. Germline V gene lookup returns CDR1 SQVTM and CDR2 ANQGSEA. Incomplete CDR3 DNA: TGCAGCGTTGAGATGGGACTAGGAGGGGTCAGTGAGACG. This codes for CSVEMGLGGVSET. The full CDR3 protein is CSVEMGLGGVSETQYF.